These 21 T cell receptor beta chains were all obtained from the same sample, sequenced in a study of cytomegalovirus exposure and HLA in healthy donors. The PCR was carried out with 60 Vbeta primers and 13 Jbeta primers. Measured with immunoSEQ multiplex PCR; TCRdb has only the in-frame clones, and not every one. The profile shows about 84,000 clones, just under 80% of them singletons. The specimen sequenced was PBMCs. Receptors originate from a male donor in good health and CMV-seropositive.

The chain employs TRBV4-2 and TRBJ2-5, with a weak D call TRBD1 (5 bases). The V and J ends lost 5 bases and 13 bases respectively, with 14 bases between them. The CDR3 is 11 residues long. The V gene's germline CDR1 is LGHNA and CDR2 YNFKEQ. CDR3 sequence reads: CASSGMDNLYF. CDR3 DNA: TGTGCCAGCAGCGGAATGGACAATCTGTACTTC.

The CDR3 bases are TGTGCCAGCAGCCTTGGGACAGAAAGAAACTATGGCTACACCTTC. It yields the protein CASSLGTERNYGYTF. The rearrangement links TRBV28 to TRBJ1-2; 7 nucleotides line up with TRBD1. Unmatched junction bases numbered 9, after V lost 6 bases and J lost 2 bases. Germline V lookup: CDR1 MDHEN, CDR2 SYDVKM. The CDR3 is 15 residues long.

The rearrangement links TRBV6-5 to TRBJ2-5; 9 bases match TRBD1. The V and J ends lost 0 bases and 5 bases, in that order; junction bases with no gene match: 7. The CDR3 totals 16 residues. Germline V lookup: CDR1 MNHEY, CDR2 SVGAGI. CDR3 sequence: CASSYSGWGTGETQYF. The CDR3 DNA is TGTGCCAGCAGTTACTCAGGGTGGGGGACAGGGGAGACCCAGTACTTC.

This chain connects TRBV27 to TRBJ2-7, with 12 positions matching TRBD2. J was trimmed by 6 bases and V by 2 bases; bases with no gene match: 8. The germline V gene has CDR1 MNHEY and CDR2 SMNVEV (reference sequence). The CDR3 runs 16 residues. In DNA form, the CDR3 reads TGTGCCAGCAGTTTAGGGCTAGCGGGAGGGAGAGGCGAGCAGTACTTC. It yields the protein CASSLGLAGGRGEQYF.

The CDR3 sequence is CASSYRQANYGYTF. CDR3 sequence (DNA): TGTGCCAGCAGTTACAGGCAGGCCAACTATGGCTACACCTTC. The chain is built from TRBV6-6 and TRBJ1-2; D remains ambiguous. V was pared by 2 bases and J by 2 bases, with 9 bases between. The CDR3 loop spans 14 amino acids. In germline, CDR1 is MNHNY, CDR2 SVGAGI (reference sequence).

V is TRBV30 and J is TRBJ2-7, with D possibly matching TRBD2 (6 bases). Germline V gene lookup returns CDR1 GTSNPN and CDR2 SVGIG (reference sequence). Trimming pared 3 bases from V and 1 base from J, leaving 10 bases between. This CDR3 is 13 amino acids long. CDR3 amino acids: CAWSRELSYEQYF. The CDR3 coding sequence is TGTGCCTGGAGCCGGGAGCTATCCTACGAGCAGTACTTC.

This chain uses TRBV5-4 with TRBJ2-5, with no clear D. Deletions cut 2 bases from V and 5 bases from J, with 7 bases between. Germline loops: CDR1 SGHNT, CDR2 YYREEE (reference sequence). The CDR3 has 12 amino acids. The CDR3 loop reads CASSFHGETQYF. In DNA form, the CDR3 reads TGTGCCAGCAGCTTCCACGGTGAGACCCAGTACTTC.

The chain joins TRBV4-1 to TRBJ2-7, with D possibly matching TRBD2 (5 bases). V was clipped by 0 bases and J by 7 bases, with 16 bases between them. CDR1 is MGHRA, CDR2 YSYEKL, per germline. The CDR3 totals 15 residues. CDR3 protein: CASSQDRGSRFEQYF. The CDR3 DNA reads TGCGCCAGCAGCCAAGATCGAGGGTCCCGTTTTGAGCAGTACTTC.

This clone was seen a handful of times. The J gene is TRBJ2-1, the V gene TRBV6-7; the D gene is possibly TRBD1 (6 bases). TRBV6-7 is an open reading frame whose function is uncertain. The CDR3 runs to 15 residues. V was shortened by 7 bases and J by 3 bases, with 16 bases between the two germline ends. In nucleotides, the CDR3 is TGTGCCAGCAAATACTATCCCAGGGGCTACAATGAGCAGTTCTTC. This sequence encodes CASKYYPRGYNEQFF.

This clone is a singleton in its sample. The chain recombines TRBV9 with TRBJ1-2, with D unclear. Trimming took off 0 bases at V and 1 base at J, with 7 bases between the two ends. Germline-derived CDR1 and CDR2 are SGDLS and YYNGEE. The CDR3 is 14 residues long. CDR3 coding DNA: TGTGCCAGCAGCGTAGAACACGTTAACTATGGCTACACCTTC. Its protein product is CASSVEHVNYGYTF. Variable domain in full (rest from reference TRBV9 and TRBJ1-2): DSGVTQTPKHLITATGQRVTLRCSPRSGDLSVYWYQQSLDQGLQFLIQYYNGEERAKGNILERFSAQQFPDLHSELNLSSLELGDSALYFCASSVEHVNYGYTFGSGTRLTVV.

This chain joins TRBV6-1 and TRBJ1-2, with D maybe TRBD1 (5 bases). The CDR3 sequence is 14 residues long. Germline-derived CDR1 and CDR2 are MNHNS and SASEGT. Deletions cut 2 bases from V and 10 bases from J, with 17 bases between. The DNA of the CDR3 is TGTGCCAGCAGTGAAAGGGGCATTCCCCCCGACTACACCTTC. Translated: CASSERGIPPDYTF.

The chain links TRBV6-6 to TRBJ2-3; D may be TRBD2 (5 bases). The CDR3 length is 13 residues. Deletions cut 2 bases from V and 5 bases from J, with 8 bases between. In germline, CDR1 is MNHNY, CDR2 SVGAGI (reference sequence). The DNA of the CDR3 is TGTGCCAGCAGTTACGGAGCGGTAGATACGCAGTATTTT. Residues: CASSYGAVDTQYF.

The count of this clone is one. The J gene is TRBJ2-1, the V gene TRBV5-6; 10 nucleotides line up with TRBD2. Trimming took 4 bases from V and 7 from J; bases not matched to a gene: 5. The germline V gene has CDR1 SGHDT and CDR2 YYEEEE. This CDR3 region has 14 residues. CDR3 in amino acids: CASSRAGGVNEQFF. The CDR3 DNA reads TGTGCCAGCAGCAGAGCGGGAGGGGTTAATGAGCAGTTCTTC.

This clone was seen only once. DNA for the CDR3: TGTGCCAGCAGTTTAAGGGGGCTAGGTACAGATACGCAGTATTTT. Translating it yields CASSLRGLGTDTQYF. The rearrangement uses TRBV27 and TRBJ2-3; 7 bases line up with TRBD1. CDR1 is MNHEY and CDR2 is SMNVEV in the germline V gene (reference sequence). With 2 bases clipped from V and 3 bases from J, the junction kept 5 bases outside the gene matches. CDR3 size: 15 residues.

V gene TRBV5-1 combines with J gene TRBJ1-1; no reliable D call. The CDR3 extends over 14 amino acids. The ends were cut back, 3 bases at V and 2 bases at J, with 11 bases in the middle. Per the germline V gene, CDR1 is SGHRS and CDR2 is YFSETQ. CDR3 DNA: TGCGCCAGCAGCTCCCCGGGAACAAACACTGAAGCTTTCTTT. It encodes CASSSPGTNTEAFF. Complete variable domain (other parts from reference TRBV5-1 and TRBJ1-1): KAGVTQTPRYLIKTRGQQVTLSCSPISGHRSVSWYQQTPGQGLQFLFEYFSETQRNKGNFPGRFSGRQFSNSRSEMNVSTLELGDSALYLCASSSPGTNTEAFFGQGTRLTVV.

The chain uses TRBV2 and TRBJ2-2; D is perhaps TRBD1 (6 bases). Per germline, CDR1 SNHLY and CDR2 FYNNEI. The germline V and J ends were trimmed by 4 bases and 5 bases, with 8 bases remaining between them. CDR3 length: 13 amino acids. CDR3 residues: CASSARGTGELFF. The CDR3 DNA sequence: TGTGCCAGCAGTGCTAGGGGGACCGGGGAGCTGTTTTTT.

This chain connects TRBV19 to TRBJ2-2, with D maybe TRBD1 (5 bases). The CDR3 has 15 residues. Trimming cost V 5 bases and J 7 bases, with 17 bases left between them. Germline values: CDR1 LNHDA, CDR2 SQIVND (reference sequence). CDR3: CASSWEDSWVGELFF. The DNA of the CDR3 is TGTGCCAGTAGTTGGGAAGACAGTTGGGTCGGGGAGCTGTTTTTT.

The sample holds a few counts of this clone. CDR3 residues: CASSLVPGQGADTQYF. Written as DNA, the CDR3 is TGTGCCAGCAGTTTAGTCCCCGGACAGGGTGCAGATACGCAGTATTTT. The gene calls are TRBV27 and TRBJ2-3; 8 bases fit TRBD1. Trimming at V came to 2 bases and at J to 4 bases, leaving 8 bases not matched to a gene. Germline V gene lookup returns CDR1 MNHEY and CDR2 SMNVEV (reference sequence). This CDR3 spans 16 amino acids.

The chain combines TRBV18 with TRBJ2-5; 7 bases agree with TRBD2. CDR1 is KGHSH, CDR2 LQKENI, per germline. After removal of 3 bases from V and 1 base from J, the junction contained 2 bases not matched to a gene. The CDR3 sequence is 14 residues long. Here the CDR3 reads CASSPLAVQETQYF. The CDR3 DNA reads TGTGCCAGCTCACCCCTAGCGGTCCAAGAGACCCAGTACTTC.

The V and J genes are TRBV4-3 and TRBJ2-3; a possible D gene is TRBD2 (6 bases). This CDR3 comprises 15 residues. Germline V lookup: CDR1 LGHNA, CDR2 YSLEER. Deletions cut 0 bases from V and 2 bases from J, with 9 bases between. The DNA of the CDR3 is TGCGCCAGCAGCCAAGAACTAGCTCACACAGATACGCAGTATTTT. It translates to CASSQELAHTDTQYF.

The chain carries TRBV14 and TRBJ2-1, with 7 bases identical to TRBD1. Germline loops: CDR1 SGHDN, CDR2 FVKESK. Trimming at V came to 4 bases and at J to 4 bases, leaving 1 base not matched to a gene. The CDR3 sequence is 13 residues long. As DNA, the CDR3 is TGTGCCAGCAGCCGGGGACAGTACAATGAGCAGTTCTTC. The encoded protein is CASSRGQYNEQFF.